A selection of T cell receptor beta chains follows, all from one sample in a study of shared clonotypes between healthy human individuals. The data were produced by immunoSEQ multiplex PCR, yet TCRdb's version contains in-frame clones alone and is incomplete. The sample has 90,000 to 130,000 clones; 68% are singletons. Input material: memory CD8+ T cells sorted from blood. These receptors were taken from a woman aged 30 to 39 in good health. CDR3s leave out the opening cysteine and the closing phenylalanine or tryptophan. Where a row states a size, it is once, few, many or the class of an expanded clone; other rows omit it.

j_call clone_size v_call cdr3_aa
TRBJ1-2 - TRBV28 ASSLLKGQGAKEGYT
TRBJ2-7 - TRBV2 ASSETNGLAGGSYEQY
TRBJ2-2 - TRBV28 ASRSQTGGTGELF
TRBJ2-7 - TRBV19 ASSTHSFSYEQY
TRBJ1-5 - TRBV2 ASKGTGPGQPQH
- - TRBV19 ASRASGRNEQY
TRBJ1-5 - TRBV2 ASSERTANQPQH
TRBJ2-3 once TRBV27 ASRPGQGSTDTQY
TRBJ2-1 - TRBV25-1 ASSDPTLAGEMNEQF
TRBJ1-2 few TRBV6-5 ASSYGSWGSPIGYT
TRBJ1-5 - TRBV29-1 SVSDGDSNQPQH
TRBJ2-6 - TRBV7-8 ASSLGSGFNSGANVLT
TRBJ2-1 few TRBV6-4 ASSERTSGSEQF
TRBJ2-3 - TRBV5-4 ASSQRGGGGTDTQY
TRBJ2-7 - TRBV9 ASSVGKASGTYEQY
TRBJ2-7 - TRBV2 ASSVGGRRGSYEQY
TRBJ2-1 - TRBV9 ASSGSTASSYNEQF
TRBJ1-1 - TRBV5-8 ASSLDIMNTEAF
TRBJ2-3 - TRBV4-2 ASSQVEADTQY
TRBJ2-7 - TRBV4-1 ASSHGQGTYEQY
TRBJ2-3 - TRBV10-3 AISVTGPTDTQY
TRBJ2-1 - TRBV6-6 ASTDMGVQF
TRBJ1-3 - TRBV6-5 ASRGGFSGNTIY
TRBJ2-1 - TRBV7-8 ASSTLSATSGSSNEQF
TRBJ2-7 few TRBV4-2 ASSQEDGTLGEQY
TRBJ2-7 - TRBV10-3 AIRGTSGPQGRSYEQY
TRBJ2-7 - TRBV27 ASSLYRTSIDEQY
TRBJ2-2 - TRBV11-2 ASSLGDRGSSTGELF
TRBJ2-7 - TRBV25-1 ASSEDNLPGQIYEQY
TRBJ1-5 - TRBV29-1 SVSTGGESQPQH
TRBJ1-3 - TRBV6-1 ASSEADGEENTIY
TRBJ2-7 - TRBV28 ASSETSGAGTRYEQY
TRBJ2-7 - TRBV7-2 ASSSRGQGPTYEQY
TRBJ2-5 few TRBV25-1 ASSGPSPSTETQY
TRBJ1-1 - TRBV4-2 ASSQRDSVELYRSPRAEAF